This TCR beta chain was found in a study of T cell repertoires in cytomegalovirus infection. TCRdb re-called the reads through MiXCR, storing one row per CDR3 protein. The sample shows fewer than 300,000 distinct CDR3 sequences, around 25% of them seen only once. V lost 3 bases to trimming and J lost 6 bases; unmatched junction nucleotides: 3. Germline V CDR1 and CDR2: SGHTA, FQGNSA. The CDR3 contains 13 residues. Overall study results and limits: Identification of carriers of CMV plus the relevant HLA was performed using cumulative public TCR beta family frequency. HLA-C-restricted CMV-specific TCR beta clonotypes prevailed in the ex vivo response.

Concerning this clonotype: The antigen is undetermined.

Sample: PBMCs. J is TRBJ1-2 and V is TRBV7-2; TRBD1 aligns across 8 bases. The receptor was derived from a human donor in good health (CMV status not recorded). Some clones in this sample may be carry-over from other donors' samples. The CDR3 DNA sequence: TGTGCCAGCAGCTTCGGGACAGGAGATGGCTACACCTTC. Translated, it gives CASSFGTGDGYTF.